Shown below are 2 T cell receptor beta chains from a single sample sequenced in a study of CD8 T cells in Susac syndrome (dated by TCRdb to the late 2010s). Receptor libraries were prepared by the immunoSEQ multiplex PCR assay. RNA was extracted using the RNeasy kit, and roughly 0.5 to 1 microgram was reverse transcribed with random hexamers. TCRdb ran its own pipeline on the public reads, namely fastp trimming at Q25 and MiXCR clone calling, and kept in-frame beta chains. CDR3 protein duplicates are merged, each entry listing the most common genes and DNA. A total of some 200,000 distinct CDR3 sequences appear in this sample, approximately 94% of them only once. Of the sample, 0.098% falls within the top ten clones. Source material: CD4+ T cells from PBMCs. All receptors come from a human donor with Susac syndrome.

This chain uses TRBV20-1 with TRBJ1-2; D is unclear. The CDR3 sequence is 11 residues long. CDR1 and CDR2 (germline): DFQATT, SNEGSKA (reference sequence). As DNA, the CDR3 is TGCAGCGGGGATTTGGAGGGCGGCTACACCTTC. Translation: CSGDLEGGYTF.

This clonotype was observed a single time. This rearrangement joins TRBV7-3 to TRBJ1-1; maybe TRBD1 (6 bases). Germline CDR1 SGHTA, CDR2 FQGTGA. The CDR3 is 13 amino acids. Trimming shortened V by 5 bases and J by 8 bases, and 15 bases separated the two germline ends. CDR3 sequence reads: CASSPEPQGEAFF. The CDR3 nucleotides are TGTGCCAGCAGCCCCGAACCGCAGGGGGAAGCTTTCTTT.